This record concerns one T cell receptor (beta chain) sequence. The CDR3 is 17 amino acids. The junction had 9 bases not matched to a gene; V was cut back by 0 bases and J by 1 base. Germline values: CDR1 SGHRS, CDR2 YFSETQ. Measured with immunoSEQ multiplex PCR; TCRdb has only the in-frame clones, and not every one. The table includes fewer than 90,000 clones, more than 75% detected once. The data originate from a study of OX40 agonist ivuxolimab in advanced cancers. The sample in question was CD4+ or CD8+ T cells sorted from blood, obtained in a trial of the OX40 agonist ivuxolimab. The genes are TRBV5-1 and TRBJ2-7, with 8 bases identical to TRBD1. This TCR came from an adult with an advanced solid tumor such as melanoma, head and neck, liver or kidney cancer. The CDR3 sequence is CASSLAFGQGFSYEQYF. In DNA form, the CDR3 reads TGCGCCAGCAGCTTGGCCTTTGGACAGGGTTTTTCCTACGAGCAGTACTTC.